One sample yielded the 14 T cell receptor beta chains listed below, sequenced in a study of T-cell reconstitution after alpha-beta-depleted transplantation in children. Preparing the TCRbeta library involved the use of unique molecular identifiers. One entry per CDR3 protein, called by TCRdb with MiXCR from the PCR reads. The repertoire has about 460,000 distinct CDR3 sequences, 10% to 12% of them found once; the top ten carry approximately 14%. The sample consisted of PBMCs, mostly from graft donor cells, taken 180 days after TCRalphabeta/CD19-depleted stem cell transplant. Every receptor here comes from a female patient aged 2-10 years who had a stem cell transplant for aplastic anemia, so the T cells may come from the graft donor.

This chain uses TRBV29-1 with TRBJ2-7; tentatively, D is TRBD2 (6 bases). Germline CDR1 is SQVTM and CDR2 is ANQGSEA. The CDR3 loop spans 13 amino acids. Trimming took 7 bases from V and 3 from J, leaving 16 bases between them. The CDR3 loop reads CSAVGGRDYEQYF. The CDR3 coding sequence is TGCAGCGCCGTGGGAGGCAGGGACTACGAGCAGTACTTC.

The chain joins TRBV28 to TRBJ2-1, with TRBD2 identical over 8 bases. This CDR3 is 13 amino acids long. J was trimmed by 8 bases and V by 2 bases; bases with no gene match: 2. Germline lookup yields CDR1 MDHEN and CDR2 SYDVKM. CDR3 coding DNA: TGTGCCAGCAGTTTAGGCGGGAGGTATGAGCAGTTCTTC. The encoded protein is CASSLGGRYEQFF.

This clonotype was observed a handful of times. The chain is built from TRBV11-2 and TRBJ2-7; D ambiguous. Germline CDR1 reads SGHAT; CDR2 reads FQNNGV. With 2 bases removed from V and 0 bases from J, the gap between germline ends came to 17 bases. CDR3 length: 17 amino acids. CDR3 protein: CASSLRQVFTSSYEQYV. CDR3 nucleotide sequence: TGTGCCAGCAGCTTAAGGCAGGTGTTTACGAGCTCCTACGAGCAGTACGTC.

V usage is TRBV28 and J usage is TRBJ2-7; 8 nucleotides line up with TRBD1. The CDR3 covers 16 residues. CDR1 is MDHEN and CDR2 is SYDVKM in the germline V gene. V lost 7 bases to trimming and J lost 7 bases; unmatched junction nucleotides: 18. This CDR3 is CASTLLPGAGGREQYF. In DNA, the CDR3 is TGTGCCAGCACCCTTCTCCCGGGGGCAGGGGGCAGGGAGCAGTACTTC.

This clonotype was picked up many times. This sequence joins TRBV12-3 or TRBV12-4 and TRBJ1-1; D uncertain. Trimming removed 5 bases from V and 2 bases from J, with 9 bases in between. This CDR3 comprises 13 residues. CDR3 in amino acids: CASSPTRNTEAFF. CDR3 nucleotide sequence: TGTGCCAGCAGTCCTACAAGAAACACTGAAGCTTTCTTT.

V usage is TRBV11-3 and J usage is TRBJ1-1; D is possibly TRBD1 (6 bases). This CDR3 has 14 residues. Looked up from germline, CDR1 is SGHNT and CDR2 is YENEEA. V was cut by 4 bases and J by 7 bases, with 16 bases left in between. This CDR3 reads CASSSQGGHFEAFF. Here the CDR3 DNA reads TGTGCCAGCAGCTCCCAAGGGGGACATTTTGAAGCTTTCTTT.

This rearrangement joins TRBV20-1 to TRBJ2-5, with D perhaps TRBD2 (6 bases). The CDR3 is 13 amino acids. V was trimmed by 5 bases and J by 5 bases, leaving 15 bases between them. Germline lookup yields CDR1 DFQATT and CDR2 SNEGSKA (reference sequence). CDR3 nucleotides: TGCAGTGCTCGTTCTCCGGCGGGGGAGACCCAGTACTTC. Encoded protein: CSARSPAGETQYF.

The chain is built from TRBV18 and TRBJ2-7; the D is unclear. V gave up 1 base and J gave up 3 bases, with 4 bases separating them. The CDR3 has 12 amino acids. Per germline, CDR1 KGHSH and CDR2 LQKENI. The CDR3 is CASSPHGYEQYV. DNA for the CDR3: TGTGCCAGCTCACCACACGGCTACGAGCAGTACGTC.

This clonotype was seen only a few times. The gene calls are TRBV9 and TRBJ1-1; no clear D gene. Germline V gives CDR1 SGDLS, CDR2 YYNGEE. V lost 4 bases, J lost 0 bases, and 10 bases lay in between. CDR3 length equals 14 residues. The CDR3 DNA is TGTGCCAGCAGCCTGACCGCGATGAACACTGAAGCTTTCTTT. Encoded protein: CASSLTAMNTEAFF. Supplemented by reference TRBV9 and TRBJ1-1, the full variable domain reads DSGVTQTPKHLITATGQRVTLRCSPRSGDLSVYWYQQSLDQGLQFLIQYYNGEERAKGNILERFSAQQFPDLHSELNLSSLELGDSALYFCASSLTAMNTEAFFGQGTRLTVV.

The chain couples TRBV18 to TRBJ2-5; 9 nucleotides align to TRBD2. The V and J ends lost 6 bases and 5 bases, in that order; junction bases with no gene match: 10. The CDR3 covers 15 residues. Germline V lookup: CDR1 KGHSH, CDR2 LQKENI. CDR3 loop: CASSTGTSRPETQYF. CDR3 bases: TGTGCCAGCTCCACTGGGACTAGCCGTCCGGAGACCCAGTACTTC.

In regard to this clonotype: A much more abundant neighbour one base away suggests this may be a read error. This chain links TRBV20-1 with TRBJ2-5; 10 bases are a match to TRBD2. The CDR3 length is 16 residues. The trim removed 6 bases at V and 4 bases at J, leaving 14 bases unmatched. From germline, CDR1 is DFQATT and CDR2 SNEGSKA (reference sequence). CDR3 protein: CSAPDPTSGIRETQYF. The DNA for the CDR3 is TGCAGTGCCCCGGACCCTACTAGCGGGATTAGAGAGACCCAGTACTTC.

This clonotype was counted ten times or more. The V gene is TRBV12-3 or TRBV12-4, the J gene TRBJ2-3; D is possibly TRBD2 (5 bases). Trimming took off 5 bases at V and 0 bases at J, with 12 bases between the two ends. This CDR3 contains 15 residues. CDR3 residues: CASSPSSSSTDTQYF. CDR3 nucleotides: TGTGCCAGCAGTCCTAGCTCTTCTAGCACAGATACGCAGTATTTT.

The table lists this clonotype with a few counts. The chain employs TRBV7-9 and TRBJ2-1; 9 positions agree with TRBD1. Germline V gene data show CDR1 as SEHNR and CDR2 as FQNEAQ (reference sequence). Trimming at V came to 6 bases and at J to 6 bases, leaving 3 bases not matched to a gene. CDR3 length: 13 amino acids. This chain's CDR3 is CASRLDRGNEQFF. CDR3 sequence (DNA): TGTGCCAGCAGACTGGACAGGGGCAATGAGCAGTTCTTC.

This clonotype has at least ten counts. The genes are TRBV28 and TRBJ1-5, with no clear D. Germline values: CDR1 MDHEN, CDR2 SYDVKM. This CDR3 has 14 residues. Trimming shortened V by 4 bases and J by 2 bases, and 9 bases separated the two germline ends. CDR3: CASSSLSRNQPQHF. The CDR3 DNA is TGTGCCAGCAGTTCCTTAAGTCGCAATCAGCCCCAGCATTTT.